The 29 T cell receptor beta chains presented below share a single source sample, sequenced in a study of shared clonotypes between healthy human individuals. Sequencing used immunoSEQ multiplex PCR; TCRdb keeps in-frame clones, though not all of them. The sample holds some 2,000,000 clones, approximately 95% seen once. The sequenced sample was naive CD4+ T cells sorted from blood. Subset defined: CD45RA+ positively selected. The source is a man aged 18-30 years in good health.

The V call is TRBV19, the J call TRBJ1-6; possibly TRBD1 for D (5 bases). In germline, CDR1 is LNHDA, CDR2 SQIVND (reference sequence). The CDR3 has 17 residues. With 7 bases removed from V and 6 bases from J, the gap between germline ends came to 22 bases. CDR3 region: CASTSMGGNPFNSPLHF. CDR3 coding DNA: TGTGCCAGTACTTCCATGGGGGGAAACCCCTTTAATTCACCCCTCCACTTT.

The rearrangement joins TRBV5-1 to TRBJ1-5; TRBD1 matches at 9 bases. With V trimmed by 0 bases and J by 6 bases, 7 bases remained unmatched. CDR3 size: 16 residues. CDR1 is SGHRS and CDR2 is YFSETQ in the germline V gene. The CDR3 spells CASSLGRDRAPQPQHF. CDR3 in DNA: TGCGCCAGCAGCTTGGGGCGGGACAGGGCTCCTCAGCCCCAGCATTTT.

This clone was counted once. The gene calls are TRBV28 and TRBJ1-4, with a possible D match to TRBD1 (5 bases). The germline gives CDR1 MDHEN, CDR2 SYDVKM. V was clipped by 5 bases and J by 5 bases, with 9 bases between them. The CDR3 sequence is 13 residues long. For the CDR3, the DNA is TGTGCCAGCAGTGACAGCTGGAATGAAAAACTGTTTTTT. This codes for CASSDSWNEKLFF.

The CDR3 loop reads CASREGAVVNTEAFF. CDR3 bases: TGCGCCAGCAGGGAGGGGGCAGTAGTAAACACTGAAGCTTTCTTT. V gene TRBV4-1 combines with J gene TRBJ1-1, with 7 bases identical to TRBD1. The CDR3 loop spans 15 amino acids. J was trimmed by 2 bases and V by 6 bases; bases with no gene match: 9. Germline V gives CDR1 MGHRA, CDR2 YSYEKL.

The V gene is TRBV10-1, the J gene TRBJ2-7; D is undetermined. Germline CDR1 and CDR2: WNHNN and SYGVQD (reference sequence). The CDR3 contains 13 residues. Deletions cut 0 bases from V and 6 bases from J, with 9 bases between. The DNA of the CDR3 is TGCGCCAGCAGTGAGTCCCTGACTGGCGAGCAGTACTTC. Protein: CASSESLTGEQYF.

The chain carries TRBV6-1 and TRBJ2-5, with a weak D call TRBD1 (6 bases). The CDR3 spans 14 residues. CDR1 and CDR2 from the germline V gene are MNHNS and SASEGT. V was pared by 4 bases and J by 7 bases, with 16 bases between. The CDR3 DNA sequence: TGTGCCAGCAGTGCGGACAGTCTGCCAAGGACCCAGTACTTC. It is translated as CASSADSLPRTQYF.

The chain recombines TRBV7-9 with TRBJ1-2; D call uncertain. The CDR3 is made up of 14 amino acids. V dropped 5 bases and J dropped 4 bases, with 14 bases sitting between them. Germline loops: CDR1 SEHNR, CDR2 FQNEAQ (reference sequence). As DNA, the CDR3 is TGTGCCAGCAGCGACCGCAGAGGCAGCTATGGCTACACCTTC. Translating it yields CASSDRRGSYGYTF.

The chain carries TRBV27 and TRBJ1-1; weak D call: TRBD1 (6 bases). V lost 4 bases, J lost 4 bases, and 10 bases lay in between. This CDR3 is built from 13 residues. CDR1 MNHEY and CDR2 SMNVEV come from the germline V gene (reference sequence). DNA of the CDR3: TGTGCCAGCAGTTCGCGGGGGGCCACTGAAGCTTTCTTT. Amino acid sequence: CASSSRGATEAFF.

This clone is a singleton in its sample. DNA of the CDR3: TGTGCCAGCAGACCATCGGCAGGTCCCCTACGGGGCTACACCTTC. Residues: CASRPSAGPLRGYTF. The V gene is TRBV27, the J gene TRBJ1-2; D uncertain. Deletions cut 6 bases from V and 8 bases from J, with 22 bases between. CDR1 and CDR2 (germline): MNHEY, SMNVEV (reference sequence). The CDR3 has 15 amino acids.

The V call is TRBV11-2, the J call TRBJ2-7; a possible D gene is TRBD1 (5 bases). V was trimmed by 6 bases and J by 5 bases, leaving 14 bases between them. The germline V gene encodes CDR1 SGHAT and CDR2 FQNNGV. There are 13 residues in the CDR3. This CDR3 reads CASRPPLGHEQYF. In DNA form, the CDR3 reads TGTGCCAGCAGACCTCCATTGGGGCACGAGCAGTACTTC.

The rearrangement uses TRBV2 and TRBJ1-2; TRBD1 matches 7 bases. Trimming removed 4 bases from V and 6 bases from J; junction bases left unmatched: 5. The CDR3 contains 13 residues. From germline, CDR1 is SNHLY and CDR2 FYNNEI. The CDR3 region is CASSVRQGDGYTF. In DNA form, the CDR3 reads TGTGCCAGCAGTGTGAGACAGGGAGATGGCTACACCTTC.

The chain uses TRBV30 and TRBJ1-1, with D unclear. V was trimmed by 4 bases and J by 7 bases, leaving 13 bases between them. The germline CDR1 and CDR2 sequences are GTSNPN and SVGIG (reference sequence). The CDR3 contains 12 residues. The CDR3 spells CAWIPRAGEAFF. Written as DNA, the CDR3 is TGTGCCTGGATCCCCCGGGCCGGTGAAGCTTTCTTT.

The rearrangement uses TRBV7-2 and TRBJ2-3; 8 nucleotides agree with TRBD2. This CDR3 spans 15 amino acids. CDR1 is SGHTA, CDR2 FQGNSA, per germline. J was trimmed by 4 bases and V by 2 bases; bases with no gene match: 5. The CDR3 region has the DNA TGTGCCAGCAGCTTATATGCGGGAGGCCCAGATACGCAGTATTTT. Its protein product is CASSLYAGGPDTQYF.

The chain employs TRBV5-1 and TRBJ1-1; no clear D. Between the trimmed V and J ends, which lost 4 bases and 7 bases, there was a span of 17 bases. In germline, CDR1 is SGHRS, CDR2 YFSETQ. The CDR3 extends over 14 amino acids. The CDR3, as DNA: TGCGCCAGCAGCGGTGGCCAGGTCGAGGGTGAAGCTTTCTTT. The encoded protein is CASSGGQVEGEAFF.

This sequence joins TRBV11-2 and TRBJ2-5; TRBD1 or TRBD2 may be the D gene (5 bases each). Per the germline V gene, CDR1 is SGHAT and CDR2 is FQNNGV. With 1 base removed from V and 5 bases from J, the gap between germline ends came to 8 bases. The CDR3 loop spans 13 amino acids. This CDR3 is CASSLGGSETQYF. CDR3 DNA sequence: TGTGCCAGCAGCTTAGGGGGGTCGGAGACCCAGTACTTC. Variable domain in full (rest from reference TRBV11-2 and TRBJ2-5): EAGVAQSPRYKIIEKRQSVAFWCNPISGHATLYWYQQILGQGPKLLIQFQNNGVVDDSQLPKDRFSAERLKGVDSTLKIQPAKLEDSAVYLCASSLGGSETQYFGPGTRLLVL.

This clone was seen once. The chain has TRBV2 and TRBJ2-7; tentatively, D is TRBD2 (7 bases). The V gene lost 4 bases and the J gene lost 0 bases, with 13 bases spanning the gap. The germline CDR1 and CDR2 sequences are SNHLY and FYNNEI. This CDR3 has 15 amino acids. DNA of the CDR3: TGTGCCAGCAGTGTGATCGGGGGGCTCTCCTACGAGCAGTACTTC. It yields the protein CASSVIGGLSYEQYF.

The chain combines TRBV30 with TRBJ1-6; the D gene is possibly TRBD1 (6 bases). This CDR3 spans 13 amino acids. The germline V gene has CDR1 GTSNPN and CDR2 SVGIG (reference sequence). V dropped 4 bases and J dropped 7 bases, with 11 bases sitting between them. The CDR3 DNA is TGTGCCTGGAATCCGGGGGCAAATTCACCCCTCCACTTT. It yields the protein CAWNPGANSPLHF.

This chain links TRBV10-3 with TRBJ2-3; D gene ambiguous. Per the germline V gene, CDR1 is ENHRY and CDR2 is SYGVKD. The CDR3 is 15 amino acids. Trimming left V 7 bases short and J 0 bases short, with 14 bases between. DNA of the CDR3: TGTGCCATCAAGGTTGCCAGCGCTAGCACAGATACGCAGTATTTT. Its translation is CAIKVASASTDTQYF.

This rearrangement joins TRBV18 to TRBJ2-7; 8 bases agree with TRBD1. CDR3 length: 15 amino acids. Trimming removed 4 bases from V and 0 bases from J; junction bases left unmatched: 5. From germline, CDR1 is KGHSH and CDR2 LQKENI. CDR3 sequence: CASSLLGQASYEQYF. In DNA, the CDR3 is TGTGCCAGCTCACTATTGGGACAGGCCTCCTACGAGCAGTACTTC.

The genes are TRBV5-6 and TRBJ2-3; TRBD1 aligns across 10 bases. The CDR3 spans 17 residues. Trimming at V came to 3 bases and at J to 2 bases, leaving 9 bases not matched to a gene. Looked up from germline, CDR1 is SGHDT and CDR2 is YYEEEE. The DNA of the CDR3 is TGTGCCAGCAGCTATGGGACAGGGGAATTGTACACAGATACGCAGTATTTT. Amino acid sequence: CASSYGTGELYTDTQYF.

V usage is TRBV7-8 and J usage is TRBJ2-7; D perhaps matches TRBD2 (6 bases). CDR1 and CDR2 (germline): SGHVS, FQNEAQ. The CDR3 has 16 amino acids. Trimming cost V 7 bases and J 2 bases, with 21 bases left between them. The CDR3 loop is CASTTSRGTGAYEQYF. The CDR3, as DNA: TGTGCCAGCACCACCTCGCGCGGGACGGGGGCCTACGAGCAGTACTTC.

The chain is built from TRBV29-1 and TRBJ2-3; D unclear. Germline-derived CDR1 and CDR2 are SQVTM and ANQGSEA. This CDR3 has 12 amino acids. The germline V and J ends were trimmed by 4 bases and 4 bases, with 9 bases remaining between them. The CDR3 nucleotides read TGCAGCGTTGGTTTACCGCCAGATACGCAGTATTTT. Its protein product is CSVGLPPDTQYF.

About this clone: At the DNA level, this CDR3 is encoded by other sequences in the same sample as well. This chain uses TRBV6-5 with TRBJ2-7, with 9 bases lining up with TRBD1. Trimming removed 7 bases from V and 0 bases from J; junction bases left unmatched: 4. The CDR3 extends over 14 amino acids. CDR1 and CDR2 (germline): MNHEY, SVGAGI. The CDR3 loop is CASTRDRASYEQYF. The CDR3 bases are TGTGCCAGCACCAGGGACAGGGCCTCCTACGAGCAGTACTTC.

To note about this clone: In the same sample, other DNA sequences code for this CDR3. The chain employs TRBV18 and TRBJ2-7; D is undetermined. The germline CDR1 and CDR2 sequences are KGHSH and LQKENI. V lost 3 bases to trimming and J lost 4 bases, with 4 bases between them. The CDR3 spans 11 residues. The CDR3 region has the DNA TGTGCCAGCTCACCCGAGTACGAGCAGTACTTC. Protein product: CASSPEYEQYF.

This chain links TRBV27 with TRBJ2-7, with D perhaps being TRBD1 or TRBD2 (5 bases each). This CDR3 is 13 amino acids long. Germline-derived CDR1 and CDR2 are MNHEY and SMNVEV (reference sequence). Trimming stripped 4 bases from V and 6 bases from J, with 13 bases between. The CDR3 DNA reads TGTGCCAGCAGTTGGGACCTGAGATCCGAGCAGTACTTC. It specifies CASSWDLRSEQYF.

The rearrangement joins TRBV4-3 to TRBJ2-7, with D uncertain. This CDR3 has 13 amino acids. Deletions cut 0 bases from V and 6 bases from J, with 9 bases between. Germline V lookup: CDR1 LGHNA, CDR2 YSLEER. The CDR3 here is CASSQDFSREQYF. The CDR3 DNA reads TGCGCCAGCAGCCAAGATTTTTCTCGCGAGCAGTACTTC.

The CDR3 DNA follows: TGTGCCAGCAGTTACTCGATTAACGGGTACACCGGGGAGCTGTTTTTT. Amino acid sequence: CASSYSINGYTGELFF. The chain uses TRBV6-5 and TRBJ2-2; D call uncertain. Germline V gene data show CDR1 as MNHEY and CDR2 as SVGAGI. V shed 0 bases and J shed 3 bases, with 11 bases lying between them. The CDR3 is made up of 16 amino acids.

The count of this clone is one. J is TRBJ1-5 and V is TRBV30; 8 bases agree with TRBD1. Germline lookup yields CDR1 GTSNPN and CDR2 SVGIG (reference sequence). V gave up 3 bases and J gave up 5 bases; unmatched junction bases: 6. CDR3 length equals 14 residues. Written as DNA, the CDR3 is TGTGCCTGGAGAGGGGACAGGAGGGATCAGCCCCAGCATTTT. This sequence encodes CAWRGDRRDQPQHF.

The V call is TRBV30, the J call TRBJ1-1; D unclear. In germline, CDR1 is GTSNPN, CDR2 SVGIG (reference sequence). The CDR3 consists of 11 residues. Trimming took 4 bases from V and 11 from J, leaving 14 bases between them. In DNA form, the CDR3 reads TGTGCCTGGACCGACACGGGGTCGGCTTTCTTT. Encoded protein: CAWTDTGSAFF.